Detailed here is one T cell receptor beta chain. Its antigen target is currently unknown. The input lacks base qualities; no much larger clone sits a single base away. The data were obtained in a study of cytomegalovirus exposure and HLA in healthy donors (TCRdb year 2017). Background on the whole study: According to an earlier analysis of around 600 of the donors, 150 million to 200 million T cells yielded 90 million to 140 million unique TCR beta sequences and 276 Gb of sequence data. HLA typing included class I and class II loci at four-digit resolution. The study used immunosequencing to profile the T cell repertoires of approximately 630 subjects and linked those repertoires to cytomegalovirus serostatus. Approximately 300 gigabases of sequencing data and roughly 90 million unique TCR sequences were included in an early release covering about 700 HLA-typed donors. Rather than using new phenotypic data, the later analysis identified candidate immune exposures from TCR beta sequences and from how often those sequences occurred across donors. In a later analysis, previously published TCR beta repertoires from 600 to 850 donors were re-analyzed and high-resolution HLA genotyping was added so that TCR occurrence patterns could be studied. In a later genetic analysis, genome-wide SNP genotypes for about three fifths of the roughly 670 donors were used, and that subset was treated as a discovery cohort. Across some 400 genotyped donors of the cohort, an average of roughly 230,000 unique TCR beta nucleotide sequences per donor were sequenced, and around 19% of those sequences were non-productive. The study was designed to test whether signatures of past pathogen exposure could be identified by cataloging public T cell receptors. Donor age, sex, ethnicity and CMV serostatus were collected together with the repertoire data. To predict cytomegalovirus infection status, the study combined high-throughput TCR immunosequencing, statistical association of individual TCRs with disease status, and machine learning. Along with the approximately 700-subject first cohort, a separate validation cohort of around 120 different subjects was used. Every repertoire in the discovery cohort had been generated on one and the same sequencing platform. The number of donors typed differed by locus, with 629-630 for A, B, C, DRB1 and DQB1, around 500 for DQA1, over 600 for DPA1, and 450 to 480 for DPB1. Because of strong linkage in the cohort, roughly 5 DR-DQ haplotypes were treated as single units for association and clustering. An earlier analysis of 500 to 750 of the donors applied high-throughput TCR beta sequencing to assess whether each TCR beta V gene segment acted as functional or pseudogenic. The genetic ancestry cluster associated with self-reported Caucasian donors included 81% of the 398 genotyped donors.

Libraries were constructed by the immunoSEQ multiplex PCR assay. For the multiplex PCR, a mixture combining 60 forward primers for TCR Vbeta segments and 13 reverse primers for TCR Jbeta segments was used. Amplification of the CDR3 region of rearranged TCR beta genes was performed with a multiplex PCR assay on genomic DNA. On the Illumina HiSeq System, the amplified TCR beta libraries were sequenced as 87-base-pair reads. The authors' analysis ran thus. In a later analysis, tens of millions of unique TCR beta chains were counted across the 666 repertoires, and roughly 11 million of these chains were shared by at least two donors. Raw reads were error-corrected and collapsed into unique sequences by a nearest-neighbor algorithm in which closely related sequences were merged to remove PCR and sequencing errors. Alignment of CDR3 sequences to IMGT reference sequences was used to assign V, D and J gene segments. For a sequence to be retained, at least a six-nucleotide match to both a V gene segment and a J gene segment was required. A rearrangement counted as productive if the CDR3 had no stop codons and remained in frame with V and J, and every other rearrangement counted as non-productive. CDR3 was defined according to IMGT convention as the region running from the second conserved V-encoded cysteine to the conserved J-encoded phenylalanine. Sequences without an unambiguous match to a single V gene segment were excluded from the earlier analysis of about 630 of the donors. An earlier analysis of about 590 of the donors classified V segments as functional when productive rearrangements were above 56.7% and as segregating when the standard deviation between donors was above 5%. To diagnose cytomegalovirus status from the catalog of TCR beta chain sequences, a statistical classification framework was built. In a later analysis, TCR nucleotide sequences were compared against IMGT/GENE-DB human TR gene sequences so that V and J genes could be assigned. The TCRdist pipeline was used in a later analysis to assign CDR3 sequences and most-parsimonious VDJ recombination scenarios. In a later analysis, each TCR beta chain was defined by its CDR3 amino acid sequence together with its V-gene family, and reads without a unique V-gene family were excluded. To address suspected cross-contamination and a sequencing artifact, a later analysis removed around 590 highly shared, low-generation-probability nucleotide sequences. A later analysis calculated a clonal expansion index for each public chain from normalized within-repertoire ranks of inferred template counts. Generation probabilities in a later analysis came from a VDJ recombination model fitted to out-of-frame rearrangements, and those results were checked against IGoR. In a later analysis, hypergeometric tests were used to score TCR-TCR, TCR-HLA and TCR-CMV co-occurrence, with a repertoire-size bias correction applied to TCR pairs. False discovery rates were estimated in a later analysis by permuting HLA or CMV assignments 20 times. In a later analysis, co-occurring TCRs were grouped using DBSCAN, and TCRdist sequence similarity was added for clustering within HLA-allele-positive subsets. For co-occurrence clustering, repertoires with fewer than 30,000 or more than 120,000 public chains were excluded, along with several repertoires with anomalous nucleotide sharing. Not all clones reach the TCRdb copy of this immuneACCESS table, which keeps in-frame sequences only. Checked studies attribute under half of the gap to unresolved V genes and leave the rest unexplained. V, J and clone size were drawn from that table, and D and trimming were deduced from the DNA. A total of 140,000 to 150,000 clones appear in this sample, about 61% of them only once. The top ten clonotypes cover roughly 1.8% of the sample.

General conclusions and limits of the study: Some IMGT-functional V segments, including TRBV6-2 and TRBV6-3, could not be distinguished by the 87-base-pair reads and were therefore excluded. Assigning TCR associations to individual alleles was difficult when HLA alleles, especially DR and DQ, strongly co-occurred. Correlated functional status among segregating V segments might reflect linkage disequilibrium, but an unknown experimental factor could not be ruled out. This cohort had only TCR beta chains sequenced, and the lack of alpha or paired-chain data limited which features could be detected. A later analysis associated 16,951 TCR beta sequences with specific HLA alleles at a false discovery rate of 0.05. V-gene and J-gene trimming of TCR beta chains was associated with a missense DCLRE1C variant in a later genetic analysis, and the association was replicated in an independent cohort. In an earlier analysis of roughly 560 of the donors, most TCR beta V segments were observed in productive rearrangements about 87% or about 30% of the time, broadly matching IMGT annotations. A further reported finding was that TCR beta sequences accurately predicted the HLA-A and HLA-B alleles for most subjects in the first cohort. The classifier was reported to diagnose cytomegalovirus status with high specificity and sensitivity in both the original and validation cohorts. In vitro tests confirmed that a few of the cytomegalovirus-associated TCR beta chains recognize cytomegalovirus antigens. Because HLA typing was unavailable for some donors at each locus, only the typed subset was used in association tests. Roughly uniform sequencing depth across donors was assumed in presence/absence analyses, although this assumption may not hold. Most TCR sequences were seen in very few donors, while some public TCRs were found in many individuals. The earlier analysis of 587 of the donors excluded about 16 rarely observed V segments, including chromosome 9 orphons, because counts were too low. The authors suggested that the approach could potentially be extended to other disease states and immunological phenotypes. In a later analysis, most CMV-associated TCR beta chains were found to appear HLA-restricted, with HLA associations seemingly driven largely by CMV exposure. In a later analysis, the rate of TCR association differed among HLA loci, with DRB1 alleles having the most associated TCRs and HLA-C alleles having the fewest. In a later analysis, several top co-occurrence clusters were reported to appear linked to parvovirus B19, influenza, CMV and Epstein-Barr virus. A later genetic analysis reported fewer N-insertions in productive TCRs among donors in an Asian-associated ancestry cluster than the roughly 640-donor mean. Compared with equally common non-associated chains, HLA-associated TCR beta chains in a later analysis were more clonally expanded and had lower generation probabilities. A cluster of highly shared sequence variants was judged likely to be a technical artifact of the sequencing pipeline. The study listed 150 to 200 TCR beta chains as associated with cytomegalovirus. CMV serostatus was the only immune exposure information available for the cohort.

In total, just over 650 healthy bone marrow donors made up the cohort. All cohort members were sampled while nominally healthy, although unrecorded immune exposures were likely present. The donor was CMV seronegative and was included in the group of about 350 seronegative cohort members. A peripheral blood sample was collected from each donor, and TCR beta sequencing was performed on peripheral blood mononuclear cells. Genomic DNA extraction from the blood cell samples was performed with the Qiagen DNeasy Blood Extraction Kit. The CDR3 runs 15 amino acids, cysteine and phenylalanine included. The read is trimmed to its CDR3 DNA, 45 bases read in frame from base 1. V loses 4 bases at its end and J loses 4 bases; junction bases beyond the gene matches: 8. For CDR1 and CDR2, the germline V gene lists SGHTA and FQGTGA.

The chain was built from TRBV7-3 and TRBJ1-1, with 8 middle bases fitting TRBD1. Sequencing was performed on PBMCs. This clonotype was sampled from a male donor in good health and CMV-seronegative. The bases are TGTGCCAGCAGCTCCACAGGGGGGAAAGGCACTGAAGCTTTCTTT. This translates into CASSSTGGKGTEAFF.